This record covers a single T cell receptor beta chain. Germline loops: CDR1 MNHEY, CDR2 SMNVEV (reference sequence). This CDR3 comprises 13 residues. The V end was cut by 0 bases, the J end by 9 bases, with 8 bases between. This record belongs to a study of T cell changes during pregnancy in multiple sclerosis. The data were produced by immunoSEQ multiplex PCR, yet TCRdb's version contains in-frame clones alone and is incomplete. The table includes tens of thousands of clones, 94% detected once. Sequencing used peripheral blood, obtained in the second trimester of pregnancy. The receptor's source is a female donor in good health, enrolled as a control in a pregnancy study. The chain carries TRBV27 and TRBJ2-2; no clear D. CDR3 protein: CASSLSGRRELFF. CDR3 coding DNA: TGTGCCAGCAGTTTATCGGGCAGGAGGGAGCTGTTTTTT.